This T cell receptor beta chain derives from a study of cytomegalovirus exposure and HLA in healthy donors. Healthy bone marrow donors supplied every sample. Primers: 60 Vbeta forward and 13 Jbeta reverse. Repertoires were generated with immunoSEQ multiplex PCR, while TCRdb's copy carries only in-frame clones and drops some. The sample has approximately 93,000 clones; the top ten hold under 4.5%. The CDR3 is 15 amino acids. V shed 0 bases and J 5 bases; nucleotides not matched to a gene: 3. Germline V gives CDR1 SGDLS, CDR2 YYNGEE. J is TRBJ2-2 and V is TRBV9; TRBD2 agrees at 8 bases. Sequenced input: PBMCs. This clonotype was sampled from a woman younger than 45 in good health and CMV-seronegative. In nucleotides, the CDR3 is TGTGCCAGCAGCGTAGCATCTAGCGGGACCGGGGAGCTGTTTTTT. It encodes CASSVASSGTGELFF.